In this sample, the clone carrying this T cell receptor (beta chain) turned up many times. This sample was taken from a study of CD8+CD57+ T cells in acquired aplastic anemia. The template for TCR beta VDJ and CDR3 sequence profiling was genomic DNA. TCRdb reprocessed the reads with MiXCR, giving one entry per CDR3 protein. The table lists approximately 190,000 distinct CDR3 sequences, around 45% of them singletons. Selection for sequencing was limited to patients who had shown CD8+CD57+ cell expansion by flow cytometry. The CDR3 is 14 amino acids. Looked up from germline, CDR1 is SGHRS and CDR2 is YFSETQ. Trimming cost V 3 bases and J 3 bases; bases outside gene matches: 2.

The V call is TRBV5-1, the J call TRBJ1-1; the match to TRBD1 covers 10 bases. The sequenced sample consisted of sorted CD4+, CD8+, or CD8+CD57+ T cells (not recorded which) from PBMCs. The sequence was obtained from a human donor with aplastic anemia. The CDR3 coding sequence is TGCGCCAGCAGCTCGGGACAGGGGTACACTGAAGCTTTCTTT. Its translation is CASSSGQGYTEAFF.